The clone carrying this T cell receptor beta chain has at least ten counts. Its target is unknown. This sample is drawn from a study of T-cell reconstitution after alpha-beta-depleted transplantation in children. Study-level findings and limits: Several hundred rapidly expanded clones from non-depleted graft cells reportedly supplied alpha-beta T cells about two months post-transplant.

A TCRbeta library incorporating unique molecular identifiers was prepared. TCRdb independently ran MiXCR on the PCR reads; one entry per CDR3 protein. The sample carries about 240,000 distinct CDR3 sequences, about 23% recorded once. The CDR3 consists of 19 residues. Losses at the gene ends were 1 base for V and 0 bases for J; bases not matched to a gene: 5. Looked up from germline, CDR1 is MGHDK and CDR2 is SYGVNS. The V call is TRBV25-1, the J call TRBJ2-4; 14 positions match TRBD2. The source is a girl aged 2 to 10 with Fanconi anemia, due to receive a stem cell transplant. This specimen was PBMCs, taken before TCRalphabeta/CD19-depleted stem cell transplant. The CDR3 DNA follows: TGTGCCAGCAGTGAATCCGGACTAGCGGGGGGTCCAGCCAAAAACATTCAGTACTTC. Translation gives CASSESGLAGGPAKNIQYF.